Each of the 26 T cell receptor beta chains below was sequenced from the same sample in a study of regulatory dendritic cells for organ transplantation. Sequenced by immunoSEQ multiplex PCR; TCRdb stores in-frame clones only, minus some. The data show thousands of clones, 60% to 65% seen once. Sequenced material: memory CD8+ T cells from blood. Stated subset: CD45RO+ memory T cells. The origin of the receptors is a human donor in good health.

The CDR3 region has the DNA TGTGCCAGCAGCTTAGGGGAGATGCAGTATTTT. This encodes CASSLGEMQYF. This rearrangement joins TRBV11-2 to TRBJ2-3; tentatively, D is TRBD2 (5 bases). CDR3 size: 11 residues. V gave up 1 base and J gave up 11 bases, with 7 bases separating them. Looked up from germline, CDR1 is SGHAT and CDR2 is FQNNGV.

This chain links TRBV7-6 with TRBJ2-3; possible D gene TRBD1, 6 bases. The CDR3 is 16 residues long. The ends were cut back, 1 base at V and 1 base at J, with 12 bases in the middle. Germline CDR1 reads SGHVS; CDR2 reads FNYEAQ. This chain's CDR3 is CASSLEGVGGTDTQYF. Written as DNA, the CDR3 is TGTGCCAGCAGCTTAGAGGGGGTTGGGGGCACAGATACGCAGTATTTT.

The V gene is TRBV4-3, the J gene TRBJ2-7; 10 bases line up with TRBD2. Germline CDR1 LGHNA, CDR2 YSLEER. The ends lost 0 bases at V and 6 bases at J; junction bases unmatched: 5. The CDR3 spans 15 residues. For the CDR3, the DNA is TGCGCCAGCAGCCAAGACACTAGCGGGGTGAGCGAGCAGTACTTC. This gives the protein CASSQDTSGVSEQYF.

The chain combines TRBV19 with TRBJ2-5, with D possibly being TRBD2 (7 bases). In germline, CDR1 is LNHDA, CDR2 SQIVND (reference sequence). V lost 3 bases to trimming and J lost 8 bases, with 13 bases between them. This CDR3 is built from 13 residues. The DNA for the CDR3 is TGTGCCAGTAGTATGCTAGGGGGGGACACCCAGTACTTC. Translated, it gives CASSMLGGDTQYF.

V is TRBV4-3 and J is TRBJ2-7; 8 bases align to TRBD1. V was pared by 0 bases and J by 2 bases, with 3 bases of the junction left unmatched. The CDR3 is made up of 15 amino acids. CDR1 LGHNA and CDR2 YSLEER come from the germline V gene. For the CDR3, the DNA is TGCGCCAGCAGCCAAGATCGACAGGGGACCTACGAGCAGTACTTC. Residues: CASSQDRQGTYEQYF.

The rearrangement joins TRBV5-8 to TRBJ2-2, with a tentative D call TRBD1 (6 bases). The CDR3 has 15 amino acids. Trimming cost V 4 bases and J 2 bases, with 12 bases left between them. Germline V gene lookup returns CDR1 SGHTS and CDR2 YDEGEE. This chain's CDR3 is CASSTGTTNTGELFF. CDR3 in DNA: TGTGCCAGCAGCACCGGGACAACTAACACCGGGGAGCTGTTTTTT.

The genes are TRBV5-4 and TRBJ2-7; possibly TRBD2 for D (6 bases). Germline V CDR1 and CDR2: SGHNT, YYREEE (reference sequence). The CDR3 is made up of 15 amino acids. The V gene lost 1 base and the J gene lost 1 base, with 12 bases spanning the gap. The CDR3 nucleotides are TGTGCCAGCAGCTTGTTCCGGGACTCTTCCTACGAGCAGTACTTC. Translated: CASSLFRDSSYEQYF.

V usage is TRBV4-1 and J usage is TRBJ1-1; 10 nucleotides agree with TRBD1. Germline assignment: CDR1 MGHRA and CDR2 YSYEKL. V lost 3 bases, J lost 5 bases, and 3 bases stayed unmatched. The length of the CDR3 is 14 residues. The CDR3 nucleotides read TGCGCCAGCAGCCAGGGACAGGGGCAAACTGAAGCTTTCTTT. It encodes CASSQGQGQTEAFF.

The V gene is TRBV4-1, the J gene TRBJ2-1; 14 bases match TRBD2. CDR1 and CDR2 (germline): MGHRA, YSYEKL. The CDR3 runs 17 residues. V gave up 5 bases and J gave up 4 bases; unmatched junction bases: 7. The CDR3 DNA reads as TGCGCCAGCAGCAAATCGGGACTAGCGGGGGTATACAATGAGCAGTTCTTC. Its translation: CASSKSGLAGVYNEQFF.

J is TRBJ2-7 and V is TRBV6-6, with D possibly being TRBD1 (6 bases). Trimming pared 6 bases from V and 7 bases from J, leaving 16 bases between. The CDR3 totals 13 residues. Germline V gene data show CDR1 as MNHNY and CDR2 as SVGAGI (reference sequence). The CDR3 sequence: CASSQGTRDEQYF. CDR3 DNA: TGTGCCAGCAGCCAAGGGACAAGGGATGAGCAGTACTTC.

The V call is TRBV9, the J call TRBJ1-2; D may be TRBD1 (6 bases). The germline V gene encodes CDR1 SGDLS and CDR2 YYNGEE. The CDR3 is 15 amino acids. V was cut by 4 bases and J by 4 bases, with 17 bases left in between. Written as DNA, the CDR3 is TGTGCCAGCAGCTTACAGGGAGCCTTTGGCTATGGCTACACCTTC. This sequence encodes CASSLQGAFGYGYTF.

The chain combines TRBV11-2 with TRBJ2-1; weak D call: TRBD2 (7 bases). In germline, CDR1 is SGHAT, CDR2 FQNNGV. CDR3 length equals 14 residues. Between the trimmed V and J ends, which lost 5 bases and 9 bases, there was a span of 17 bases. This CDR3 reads CASSPWGGAREQFF. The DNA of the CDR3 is TGTGCCAGCAGCCCCTGGGGGGGGGCTCGTGAGCAGTTCTTC.

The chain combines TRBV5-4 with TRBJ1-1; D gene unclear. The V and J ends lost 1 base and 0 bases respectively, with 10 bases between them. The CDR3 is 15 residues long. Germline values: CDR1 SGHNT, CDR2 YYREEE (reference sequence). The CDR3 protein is CASSLTDYLNTEAFF. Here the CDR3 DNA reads TGTGCCAGCAGCTTGACAGACTACCTGAACACTGAAGCTTTCTTT.

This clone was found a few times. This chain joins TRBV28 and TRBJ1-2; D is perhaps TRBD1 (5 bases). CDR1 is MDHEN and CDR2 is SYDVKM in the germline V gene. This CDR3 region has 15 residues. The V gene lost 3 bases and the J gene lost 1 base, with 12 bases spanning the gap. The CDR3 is CASSLWGGGNYGYTF. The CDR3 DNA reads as TGTGCCAGCAGTTTGTGGGGGGGAGGTAACTATGGCTACACCTTC.

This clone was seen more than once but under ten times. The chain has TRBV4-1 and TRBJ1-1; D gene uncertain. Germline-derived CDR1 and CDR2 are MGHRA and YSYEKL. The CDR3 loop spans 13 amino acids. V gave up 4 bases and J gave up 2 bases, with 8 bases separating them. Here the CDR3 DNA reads TGCGCCAGCAGCCCCACGGGAAACACTGAAGCTTTCTTT. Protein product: CASSPTGNTEAFF.

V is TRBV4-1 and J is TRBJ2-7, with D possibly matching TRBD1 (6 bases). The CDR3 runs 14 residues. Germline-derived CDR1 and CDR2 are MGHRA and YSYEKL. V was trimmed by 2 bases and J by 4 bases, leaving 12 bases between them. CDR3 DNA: TGCGCCAGCAGCCAACCCGGGACAAGGTACGAGCAGTACTTC. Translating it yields CASSQPGTRYEQYF.

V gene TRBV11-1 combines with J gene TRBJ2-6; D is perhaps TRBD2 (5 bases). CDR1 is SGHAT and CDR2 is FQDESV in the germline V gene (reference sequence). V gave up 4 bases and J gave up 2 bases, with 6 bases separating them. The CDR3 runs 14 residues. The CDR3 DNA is TGTGCCAGCAGCTACGGGGCTGGGGCCAACGTCCTGACTTTC. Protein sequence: CASSYGAGANVLTF. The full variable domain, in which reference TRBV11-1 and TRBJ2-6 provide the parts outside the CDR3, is EAEVAQSPRYKITEKSQAVAFWCDPISGHATLYWYRQILGQGPELLVQFQDESVVDDSQLPKDRFSAERLKGVDSTLKIQPAELGDSAMYLCASSYGAGANVLTFGAGSRLTVL.

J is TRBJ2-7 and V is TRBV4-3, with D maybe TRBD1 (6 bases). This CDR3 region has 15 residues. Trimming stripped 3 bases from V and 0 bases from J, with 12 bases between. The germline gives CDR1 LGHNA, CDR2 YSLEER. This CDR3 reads CASSQAWDNSYEQYF. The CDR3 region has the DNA TGCGCCAGCAGCCAGGCCTGGGACAACTCCTACGAGCAGTACTTC.

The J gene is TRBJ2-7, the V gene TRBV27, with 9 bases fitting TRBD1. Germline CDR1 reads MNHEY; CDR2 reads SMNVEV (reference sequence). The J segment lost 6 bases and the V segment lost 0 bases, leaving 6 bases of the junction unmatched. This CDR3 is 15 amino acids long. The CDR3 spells CASSLSGTGSLEQYF. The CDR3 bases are TGTGCCAGCAGTTTATCGGGGACAGGGTCCCTCGAGCAGTACTTC.

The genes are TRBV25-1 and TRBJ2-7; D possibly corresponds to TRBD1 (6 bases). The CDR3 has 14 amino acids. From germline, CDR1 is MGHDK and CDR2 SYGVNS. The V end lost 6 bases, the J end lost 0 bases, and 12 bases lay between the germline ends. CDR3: CASRDQGSSYEQYF. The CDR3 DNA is TGTGCCAGCAGGGACCAGGGGAGCTCCTACGAGCAGTACTTC.

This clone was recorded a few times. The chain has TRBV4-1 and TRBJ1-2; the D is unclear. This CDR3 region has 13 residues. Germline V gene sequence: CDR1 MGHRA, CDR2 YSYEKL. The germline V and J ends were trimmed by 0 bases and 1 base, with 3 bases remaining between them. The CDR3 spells CASSQDVNYGYTF. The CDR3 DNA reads TGCGCCAGCAGCCAAGACGTTAACTATGGCTACACCTTC.

CDR3 amino acids: CASSVTGGETQYF. In DNA, the CDR3 is TGTGCCAGCAGTGTTACGGGGGGAGAGACCCAGTACTTC. The chain combines TRBV6-6 with TRBJ2-5; TRBD2 matches at 7 bases. This CDR3 has 13 amino acids. The V segment lost 5 bases and the J segment 4 bases; nucleotides outside the gene matches: 4. CDR1 and CDR2 from the germline V gene are MNHNY and SVGAGI (reference sequence).

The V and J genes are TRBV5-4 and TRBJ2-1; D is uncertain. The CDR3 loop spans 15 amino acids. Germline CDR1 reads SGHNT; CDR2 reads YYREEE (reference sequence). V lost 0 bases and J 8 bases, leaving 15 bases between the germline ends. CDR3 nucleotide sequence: TGTGCCAGCAGCTTGGATGTGGGCCCCAATTATGAGCAGTTCTTC. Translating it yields CASSLDVGPNYEQFF. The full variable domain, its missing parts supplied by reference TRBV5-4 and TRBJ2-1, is ETGVTQSPTHLIKTRGQQVTLRCSSQSGHNTVSWYQQALGQGPQFIFQYYREEENGRGNFPPRFSGLQFPNYSSELNVNALELDDSALYLCASSLDVGPNYEQFFGPGTRLTVL.

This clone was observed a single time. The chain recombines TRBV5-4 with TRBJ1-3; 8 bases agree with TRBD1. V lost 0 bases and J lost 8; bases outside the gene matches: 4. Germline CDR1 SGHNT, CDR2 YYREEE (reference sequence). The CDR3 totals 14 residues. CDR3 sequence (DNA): TGTGCCAGCAGCTTGGGGGACAGGAGGGACACCATATATTTT. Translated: CASSLGDRRDTIYF.

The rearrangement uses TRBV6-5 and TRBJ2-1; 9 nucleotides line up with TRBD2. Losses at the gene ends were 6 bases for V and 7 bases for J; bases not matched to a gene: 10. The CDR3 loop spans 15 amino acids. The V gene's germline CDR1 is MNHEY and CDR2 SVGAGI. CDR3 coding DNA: TGTGCCAGCAGCCAGATAGCGGGGGCTTTAAATGAGCAGTTCTTC. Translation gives CASSQIAGALNEQFF.

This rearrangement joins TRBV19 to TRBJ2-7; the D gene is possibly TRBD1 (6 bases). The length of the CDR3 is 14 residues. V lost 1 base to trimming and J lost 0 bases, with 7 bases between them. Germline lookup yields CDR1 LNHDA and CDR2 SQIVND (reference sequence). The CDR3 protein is CASSIVGGSYEQYF. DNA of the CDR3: TGTGCCAGTAGTATAGTAGGGGGCTCCTACGAGCAGTACTTC.